The TCR beta chain described here comes from a study of T cell repertoires in cytomegalovirus infection. General study findings and limits: Ex vivo responses were dominated by HLA-C-restricted CMV-specific TCR beta clonotypes.

TCRdb recomputed calls from the reads with MiXCR, one row per CDR3 protein. The sample lists around 630,000 distinct CDR3 sequences; 20% to 25% were seen once. The germline gives CDR1 MNHEY, CDR2 SVGEGT. This CDR3 has 14 amino acids. The ends were cut back, 6 bases at V and 5 bases at J, with 13 bases in the middle. Notes on this clonotype: Its antigen is not identified.

Sequencing input: CD8+ T cells from PBMCs. V is TRBV6-2 or TRBV6-3 and J is TRBJ2-2; D possibly uses TRBD1 or TRBD2 (5 bases each). The sequence derives from a human donor in good health (CMV status not recorded). Some clones in this sample may be carry-over from other donors' samples. The CDR3 here is CASSLLWGTGELFF. DNA of the CDR3: TGTGCCAGCAGCCTTTTGTGGGGGACCGGGGAGCTGTTTTTT.